A single sample gave rise to the 10 T cell receptor beta chains below, sequenced in a study of cytomegalovirus exposure and HLA in healthy donors. This PCR relied on a set of 60 Vbeta primers and 13 Jbeta primers. Assay used: immunoSEQ multiplex PCR; TCRdb lists only in-frame clones, some missing. The profile covers 95,000 to 150,000 clones, with more than 60% appearing a single time and around 4.1% taken by the ten largest. The sample was PBMCs. These receptors all stem from a woman aged 40-49 years in good health and CMV-seronegative.

The V gene is TRBV5-1, the J gene TRBJ2-5; TRBD1 matches 9 bases. Germline loops: CDR1 SGHRS, CDR2 YFSETQ. V lost 6 bases, J lost 4 bases, and 7 bases stayed unmatched. The CDR3 extends over 14 amino acids. CDR3 loop: CASKGGQGGETQYF. CDR3 DNA sequence: TGCGCCAGCAAGGGGGGACAGGGCGGAGAGACCCAGTACTTC.

This chain connects TRBV9 to TRBJ2-7; 7 nucleotides align to TRBD2. This CDR3 is 14 amino acids long. V shed 2 bases and J 1 base; nucleotides not matched to a gene: 3. Germline CDR1 reads SGDLS; CDR2 reads YYNGEE. CDR3 loop: CASSVASGSYEQYF. DNA of the CDR3: TGTGCCAGCAGCGTGGCTAGCGGATCCTACGAGCAGTACTTC.

The gene calls are TRBV7-2 and TRBJ2-5; TRBD2 matches 8 bases. J was trimmed by 8 bases and V by 5 bases; bases with no gene match: 10. Germline V gene data show CDR1 as SGHTA and CDR2 as FQGNSA. The CDR3 extends over 14 amino acids. CDR3 amino acids: CASSPTSALYTQYF. The CDR3 nucleotides are TGTGCCAGCAGCCCGACTAGCGCCCTATATACCCAGTACTTC.

The chain joins TRBV7-2 to TRBJ2-5; 9 bases are a match to TRBD2. Trimming cost V 3 bases and J 4 bases; bases outside gene matches: 9. The length of the CDR3 is 16 residues. The V gene's germline CDR1 is SGHTA and CDR2 FQGNSA. CDR3 nucleotide sequence: TGTGCCAGCAGCTTCGCGGGAGGGCCGGGCGCAGAGACCCAGTACTTC. Amino acid sequence: CASSFAGGPGAETQYF.

The CDR3 region is CASSLDGDRRTRQYF. The CDR3 DNA reads TGTGCCAGCAGCTTAGATGGGGACAGGAGAACGAGGCAGTACTTC. The chain joins TRBV7-8 to TRBJ2-7, with TRBD1 matching over 8 bases. The CDR3 contains 15 residues. CDR1 and CDR2 from the germline V gene are SGHVS and FQNEAQ. Germline trimming cut 1 base from V and 9 bases from J; bases unmatched to any gene: 11.

This chain connects TRBV28 to TRBJ2-1; possible D gene TRBD2, 6 bases. Germline V gene lookup returns CDR1 MDHEN and CDR2 SYDVKM. With 7 bases removed from V and 0 bases from J, the gap between germline ends came to 16 bases. The CDR3 spans 16 residues. Here the CDR3 DNA reads TGTGCCAGCACCTACAGCGGAGGGAGCTCCTACAATGAGCAGTTCTTC. Translating gives CASTYSGGSSYNEQFF.

The rearrangement links TRBV19 to TRBJ2-4; 11 bases align to TRBD2. J was trimmed by 7 bases and V by 1 base; bases with no gene match: 0. The CDR3 runs to 14 residues. Germline V lookup: CDR1 LNHDA, CDR2 SQIVND (reference sequence). CDR3 DNA sequence: TGTGCCAGTAGTATAGGACTAGCGGGGAACATTCAGTACTTC. Protein sequence: CASSIGLAGNIQYF.

The rearrangement uses TRBV10-3 and TRBJ2-2; TRBD2 aligns across 8 bases. Per germline, CDR1 ENHRY and CDR2 SYGVKD. The junction had 11 bases not matched to a gene; V was cut back by 4 bases and J by 4 bases. There are 17 residues in the CDR3. The CDR3 region has the DNA TGTGCCATCAGTGGTCGGCGGGGGGAGAAGGGCACCGGGGAGCTGTTTTTT. As protein: CAISGRRGEKGTGELFF.

Only one count was recorded for this clone. The chain joins TRBV7-2 to TRBJ1-5; D unclear. Germline loops: CDR1 SGHTA, CDR2 FQGNSA. Trimming removed 4 bases from V and 0 bases from J, with 10 bases in between. The CDR3 consists of 15 residues. DNA of the CDR3: TGTGCCAGCAGCTCGCGACACCTTAGCAATCAGCCCCAGCATTTT. Residues: CASSSRHLSNQPQHF.

The genes are TRBV28 and TRBJ1-6; D remains unclear. Germline V gives CDR1 MDHEN, CDR2 SYDVKM. This CDR3 comprises 16 residues. V was shortened by 2 bases and J by 0 bases, with 8 bases between the two germline ends. The CDR3 region has the DNA TGTGCCAGCAGTTTAAGGCAGGACTCCTATAATTCACCCCTCCACTTT. Protein sequence: CASSLRQDSYNSPLHF.